The rows below give T cell receptor beta chains drawn from one sample of a study of T cells expressing NK-cell markers. TCRdb reprocessed the 5' RACE reads, keeping one entry per CDR3 protein, no DNA. The specimen's table records about 460,000 distinct CDR3 sequences. The source material was blood T cells: a sorted CD56 or NKG2C T cell subset, CD4+ or CD8+ T cells, or bulk PBMC T cells (not recorded which). The receptors originated from a woman aged 50 to 65 in good health. Each CDR3 is given with its conserved first and last residue.

len	v_gene	j_gene	CDR3aa
16	TRBV5-1	TRBJ2-7	CASSGETQTLSYEQYF
15	TRBV27	TRBJ2-5	CASSLGDGRQETQYF
15	TRBV9	TRBJ2-2	CASSVAQGTAGELFF
16	TRBV7-9	TRBJ2-7	CASSLLREGLTYEQYF
12	TRBV12-3/TRBV12-4	TRBJ2-1	CASSRQTLEQFF
15	TRBV7-6	TRBJ2-5	CASSLGAGSAETQYF
16	TRBV20-1	TRBJ2-4	CSASEGLAGEENIQYF
15	TRBV5-1	TRBJ2-1	CASYTGTSPYNEQFF
12	TRBV28	TRBJ2-7	CASSFPLDEQYF
17	TRBV27	TRBJ2-7	CASSLLSTGFLLSEQYF
19	TRBV19	TRBJ1-5	CASIPRYGRDFWFHQPQHF
17	TRBV27	TRBJ2-1	CASSKILTTREGNEQFF
16	TRBV5-1	TRBJ1-1	CASSLSPGVSHTEAFF
20	TRBV5-1	TRBJ2-4	CASSLAELAGGLGAKNIQYF
16	TRBV15	TRBJ2-3	CATSSGLAGSTDTQYF
14	TRBV11-1	TRBJ1-1	CASSPAGRNTEAFF
15	TRBV6-4	TRBJ2-1	CASSGYNQGGDEQFF
13	TRBV29-1	TRBJ2-1	CSVAGLERNEQFF
15	TRBV24-1	TRBJ2-2	CATSERESWTGELFF
16	TRBV5-1	TRBJ2-3	CASSQRDGLYTDTQYF
14	TRBV20-1	TRBJ2-1	CSARVQEGYNEQFF
14	TRBV11-2	TRBJ2-5	CASSLLLGSETQYF
13	TRBV7-9	TRBJ2-2	CASSRKGGGELFF
16	TRBV5-1	TRBJ2-3	CASSLEQGVWGDTQYF
13	TRBV12-3/TRBV12-4	TRBJ1-1	CASSFLLGAEAFF
14	TRBV2	TRBJ2-1	CASSVMTSQGEQFF
14	TRBV6-1	TRBJ2-4	CASRGLLVWNIQYF
15	TRBV19	TRBJ2-1	CASNPGTSSYNEQFF
15	TRBV20-1	TRBJ2-1	CSARRGATVDNEQFF
16	TRBV24-1	TRBJ2-1	CATSAAQGVSRNEQFF
16	TRBV5-1	TRBJ2-3	CASRTSQGRGTDTQYF
14	TRBV10-2	TRBJ1-6	CASREQGSGSPLHF
11	TRBV5-1	TRBJ2-7	CASSFSYEQYF
15	TRBV11-2	TRBJ1-1	CASRDGETVRAEAFF
13	TRBV5-1	TRBJ2-1	CASSLVSAGETFF
17	TRBV5-1	TRBJ2-5	CASSFLMTSGNMKTQYF
13	TRBV5-1	TRBJ2-5	CASSNPTVETQYF
16	TRBV20-1	TRBJ2-2	CSARGTGTGISGELFF
17	TRBV6-5	TRBJ2-3	CASSYSMLAGVPDTQYF
13	TRBV4-1	TRBJ2-3	CASSHGRTDTQYF
15	TRBV7-8	TRBJ1-1	CASSPVGYTNTEAFF
13	TRBV13	TRBJ2-5	CASSKTVQETQYF
14	TRBV7-2	TRBJ2-1	CASLLEPTYNEQFF
14	TRBV19	TRBJ2-3	CASSDRLGADTQYF
16	TRBV24-1	TRBJ2-1	CATSVLAGGPSNEQFF
12	TRBV12-3/TRBV12-4	TRBJ2-5	CASGRVWETQYF
14	TRBV27	TRBJ2-5	CASSPTPYQETQYF
17	TRBV6-6	TRBJ2-2	CASSQKGSGANTGELFF
18	TRBV6-1	TRBJ2-1	CASSEVGSGRFLYNEQFF
15	TRBV15	TRBJ2-3	CATSRDTISTDTQYF
15	TRBV10-3	TRBJ2-1	CAIRKLAGGLDEQFF
15	TRBV5-1	TRBJ2-1	CASTMNSGRSNEQFF
16	TRBV11-2	TRBJ2-1	CASSLFQGTPNNEQFF
16	TRBV10-2	TRBJ1-1	CASSETRTFLNTEAFF